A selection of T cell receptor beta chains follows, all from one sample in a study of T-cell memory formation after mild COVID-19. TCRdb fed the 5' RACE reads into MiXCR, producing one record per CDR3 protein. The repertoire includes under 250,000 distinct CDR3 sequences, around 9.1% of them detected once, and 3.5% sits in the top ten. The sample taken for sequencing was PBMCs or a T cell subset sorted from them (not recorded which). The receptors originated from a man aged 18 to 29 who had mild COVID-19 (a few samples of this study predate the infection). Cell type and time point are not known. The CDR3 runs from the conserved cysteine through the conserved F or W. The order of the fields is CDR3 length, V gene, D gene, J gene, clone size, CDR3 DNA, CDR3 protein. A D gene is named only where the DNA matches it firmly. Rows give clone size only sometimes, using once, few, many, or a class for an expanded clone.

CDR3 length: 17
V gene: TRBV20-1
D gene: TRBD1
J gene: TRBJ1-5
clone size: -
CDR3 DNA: TGCAGTGCTAGACGGACAGGGGGCACTTATAGCAATCAGCCCCAGCATTTT
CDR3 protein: CSARRTGGTYSNQPQHF

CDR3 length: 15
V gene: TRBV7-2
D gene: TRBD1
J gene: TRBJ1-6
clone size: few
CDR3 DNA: TGTGCCAGCAGCCTGGCCGGGACAGAGGATTCACCCCTCCACTTT
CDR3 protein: CASSLAGTEDSPLHF

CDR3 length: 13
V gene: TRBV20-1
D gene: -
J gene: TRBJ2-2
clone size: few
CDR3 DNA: TGCAGTGCTAGCCGGGGAAACACCGGGGAGCTGTTTTTT
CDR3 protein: CSASRGNTGELFF

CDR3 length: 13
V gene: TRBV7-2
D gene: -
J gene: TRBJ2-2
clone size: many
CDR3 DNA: TGTGCCAGCAGCTTAGACGGGGTCGGGGAGCTGTTTTTT
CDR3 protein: CASSLDGVGELFF

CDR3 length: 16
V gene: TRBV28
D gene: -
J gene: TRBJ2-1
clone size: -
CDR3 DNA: TGTGCCAGCAGTCCGAGCAGGGAGGCAGGGTACAATGAGCAGTTCTTC
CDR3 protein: CASSPSREAGYNEQFF

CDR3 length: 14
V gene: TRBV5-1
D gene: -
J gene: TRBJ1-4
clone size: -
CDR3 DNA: TGCGCCAGCAGCTCGGGGGGAACTAATGAAAAACTGTTTTTT
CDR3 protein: CASSSGGTNEKLFF

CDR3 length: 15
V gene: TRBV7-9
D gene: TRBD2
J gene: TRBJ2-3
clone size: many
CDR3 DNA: TGTGCCAGCAGCTTGCGACGACTAGCCCCAGATACGCAGTATTTT
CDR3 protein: CASSLRRLAPDTQYF

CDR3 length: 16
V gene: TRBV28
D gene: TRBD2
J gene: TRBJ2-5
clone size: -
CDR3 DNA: TGTGCCAGCAGCGGACTAGCGGGGGCATTCCAAGAGACCCAGTACTTC
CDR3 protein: CASSGLAGAFQETQYF

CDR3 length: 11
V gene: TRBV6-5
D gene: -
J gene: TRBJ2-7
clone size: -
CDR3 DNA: TGTGCCAGCAGTTGGGAGGACGAGCAGTACTTC
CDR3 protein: CASSWEDEQYF

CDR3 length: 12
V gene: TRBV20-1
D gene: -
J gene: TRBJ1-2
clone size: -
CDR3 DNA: TGCAGTGCTTATACAGGGCCCTCCGGCTACACCTTC
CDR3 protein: CSAYTGPSGYTF

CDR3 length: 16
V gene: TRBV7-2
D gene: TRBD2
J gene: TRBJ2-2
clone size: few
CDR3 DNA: TGTGCCAGCAGCTCCACTAGCGGGGGGGCCTCCGGGGAGCTGTTTTTT
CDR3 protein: CASSSTSGGASGELFF

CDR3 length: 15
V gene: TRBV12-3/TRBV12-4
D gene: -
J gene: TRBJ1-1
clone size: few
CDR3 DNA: TGTGCCAGCAGTTTTGGGGCACATAAGGGCACTGAAGCTTTCTTT
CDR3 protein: CASSFGAHKGTEAFF

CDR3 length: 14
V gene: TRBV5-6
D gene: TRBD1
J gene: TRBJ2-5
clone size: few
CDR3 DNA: TGTGCCAGCAGCACGACAGGGCTGGGGGAGACCCAGTACTTC
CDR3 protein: CASSTTGLGETQYF

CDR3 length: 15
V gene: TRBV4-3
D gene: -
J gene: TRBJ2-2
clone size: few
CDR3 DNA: TGCGCCAGCAGCCCTATTGGAGGGTTCGCCGGGGAGCTGTTTTTT
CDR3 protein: CASSPIGGFAGELFF

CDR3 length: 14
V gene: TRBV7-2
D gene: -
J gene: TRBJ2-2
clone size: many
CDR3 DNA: TGTGCCAGCAGCCGGGACGCGAACACCGGGGAGCTGTTTTTT
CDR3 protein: CASSRDANTGELFF

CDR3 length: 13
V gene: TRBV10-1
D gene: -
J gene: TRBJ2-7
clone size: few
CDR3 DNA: TGCGCCAGCAGTGGATGGGGAATTAGCGAGCAGTACTTC
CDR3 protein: CASSGWGISEQYF

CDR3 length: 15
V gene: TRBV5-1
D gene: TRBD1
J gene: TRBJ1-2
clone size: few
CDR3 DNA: TGCGCCAGCAGCTTGGCCACAGGGGCTCAATATGGCTACACCTTC
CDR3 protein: CASSLATGAQYGYTF

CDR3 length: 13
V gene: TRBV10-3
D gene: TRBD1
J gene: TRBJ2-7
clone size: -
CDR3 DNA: TGTGCCATCAGTGGGACAGGGGGATTCGAGCAGTACTTC
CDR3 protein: CAISGTGGFEQYF

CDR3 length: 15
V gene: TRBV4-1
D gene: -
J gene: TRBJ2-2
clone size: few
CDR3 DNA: TGCGCCAGCAGCCAAGTCACTAGGTATCCCGGGGAGCTGTTTTTT
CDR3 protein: CASSQVTRYPGELFF

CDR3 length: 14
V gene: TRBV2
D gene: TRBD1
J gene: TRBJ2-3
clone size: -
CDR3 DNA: TGTGCCAGCAGTGCGGGACAGGGGAGGGATACGCAGTATTTT
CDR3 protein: CASSAGQGRDTQYF

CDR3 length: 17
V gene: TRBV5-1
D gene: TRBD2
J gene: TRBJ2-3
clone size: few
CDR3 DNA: TGCGCCAGCAGCTTGGTGGGTAGCGGGGGGGCCACAGATACGCAGTATTTT
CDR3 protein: CASSLVGSGGATDTQYF

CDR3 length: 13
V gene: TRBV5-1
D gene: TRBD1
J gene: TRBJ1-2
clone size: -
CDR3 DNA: TGCGCCAGCAGCCCGGGACAGGGGGATGGCTACACCTTC
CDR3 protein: CASSPGQGDGYTF

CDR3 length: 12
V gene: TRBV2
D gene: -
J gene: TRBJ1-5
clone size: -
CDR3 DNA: TGTGCCAGCAAAGATCCGGGGCAGCCCCAGCATTTT
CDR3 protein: CASKDPGQPQHF

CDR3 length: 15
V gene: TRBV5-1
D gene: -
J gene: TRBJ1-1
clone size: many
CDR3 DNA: TGCGCCAGCAGCTTGTCCGGGGGCGTCCGCGCTGAAGCTTTCTTT
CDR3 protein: CASSLSGGVRAEAFF

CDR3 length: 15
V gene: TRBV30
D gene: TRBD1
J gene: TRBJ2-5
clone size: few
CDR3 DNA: TGTGCCTGGAGCTGGCAGGGGGCGCCTCAAGAGACCCAGTACTTC
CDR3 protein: CAWSWQGAPQETQYF

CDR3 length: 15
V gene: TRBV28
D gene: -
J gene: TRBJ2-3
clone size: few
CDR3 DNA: TGTGCCAGCAGTACCCAGGGTGGGGGGACAGATACGCAGTATTTT
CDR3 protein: CASSTQGGGTDTQYF

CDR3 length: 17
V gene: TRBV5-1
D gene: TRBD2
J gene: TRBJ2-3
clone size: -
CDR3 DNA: TGCGCCAGCAGCTCGGGACTAGCGGGGGGCCGGGTAGATACGCAGTATTTT
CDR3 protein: CASSSGLAGGRVDTQYF

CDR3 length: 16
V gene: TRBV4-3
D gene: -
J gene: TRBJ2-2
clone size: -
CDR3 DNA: TGCGCCAGCAGCCATGTACACCGGGACATAGACGGGGAGCTGTTTTTT
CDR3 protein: CASSHVHRDIDGELFF

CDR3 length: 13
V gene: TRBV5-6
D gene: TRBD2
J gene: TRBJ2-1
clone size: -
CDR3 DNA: TGTGCCAGCAGCGTGGGACTAGACAATGAGCAGTTCTTC
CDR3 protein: CASSVGLDNEQFF

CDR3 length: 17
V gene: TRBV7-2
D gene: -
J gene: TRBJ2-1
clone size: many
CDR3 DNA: TGTGCCAGCAGCTTAAATGGAATGAGGAGCTCCTACAATGAGCAGTTCTTC
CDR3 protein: CASSLNGMRSSYNEQFF

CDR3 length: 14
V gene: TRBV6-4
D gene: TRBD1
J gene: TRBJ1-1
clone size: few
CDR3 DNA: TGTGCCAGCAGGAGACAGGGCTTGAACACTGAAGCTTTCTTT
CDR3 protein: CASRRQGLNTEAFF

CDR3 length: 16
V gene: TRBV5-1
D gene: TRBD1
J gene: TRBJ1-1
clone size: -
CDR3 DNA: TGCGCCAGCAGCCCGGGACAGGGGCTTTTGTACTCTGAAGCTTTCTTT
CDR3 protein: CASSPGQGLLYSEAFF

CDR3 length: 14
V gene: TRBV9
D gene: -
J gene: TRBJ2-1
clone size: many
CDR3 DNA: TGTGCCAGCAGCGTAGGAAACGTCTACAATGAGCAGTTCTTC
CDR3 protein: CASSVGNVYNEQFF

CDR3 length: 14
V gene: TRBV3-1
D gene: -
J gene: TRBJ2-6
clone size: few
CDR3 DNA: TGTGCCAGCAGCCAGAGTGGTGGGGCCAACGTCCTGACTTTC
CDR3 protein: CASSQSGGANVLTF

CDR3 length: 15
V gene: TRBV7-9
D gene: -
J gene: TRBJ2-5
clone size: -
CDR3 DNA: TGTGCCAGCAGCTTAGGTGCCAATTGGGGAGAGACCCAGTACTTC
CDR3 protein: CASSLGANWGETQYF

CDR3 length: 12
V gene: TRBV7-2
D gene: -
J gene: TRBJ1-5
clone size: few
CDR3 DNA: TGTGCCAGCAGCTTAGGGGCAGAGGCTCAGCATTTT
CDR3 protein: CASSLGAEAQHF

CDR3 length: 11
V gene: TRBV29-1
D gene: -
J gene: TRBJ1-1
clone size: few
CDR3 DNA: TGCAGCGTTGTAGTATGGACTGAAGCTTTCTTT
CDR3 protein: CSVVVWTEAFF

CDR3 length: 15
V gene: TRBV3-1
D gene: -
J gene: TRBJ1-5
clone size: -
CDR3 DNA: TGTGCCAGCAGCCCCGTATTCGGTAGCAATCAGCCCCAGCATTTT
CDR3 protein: CASSPVFGSNQPQHF

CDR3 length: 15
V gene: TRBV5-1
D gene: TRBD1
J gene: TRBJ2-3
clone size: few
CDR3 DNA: TGCGCCAGCAGCGGGTTAGACAGGGGAGCAGATACGCAGTATTTT
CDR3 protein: CASSGLDRGADTQYF

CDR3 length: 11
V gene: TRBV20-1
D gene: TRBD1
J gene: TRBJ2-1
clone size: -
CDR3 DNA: TGCAGTCCCGGACAGGGCAATGAGCAGTTCTTC
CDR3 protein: CSPGQGNEQFF

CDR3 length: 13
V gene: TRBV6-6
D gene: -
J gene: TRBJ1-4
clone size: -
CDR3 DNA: TGTGCCAGCAGCACGGGAACTAATGAAAAACTGTTTTTT
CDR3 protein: CASSTGTNEKLFF

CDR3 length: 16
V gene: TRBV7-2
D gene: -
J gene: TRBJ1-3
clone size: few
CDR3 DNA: TGTGCCAGCAGCGTCCTGGGTAGGGGCTCTGGAAACACCATATATTTT
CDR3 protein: CASSVLGRGSGNTIYF

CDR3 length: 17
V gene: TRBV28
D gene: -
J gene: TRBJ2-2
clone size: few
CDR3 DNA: TGTGCCAGCAACTCCATGGAGGCAGGGGTCTACACCGGGGAGCTGTTTTTT
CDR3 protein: CASNSMEAGVYTGELFF

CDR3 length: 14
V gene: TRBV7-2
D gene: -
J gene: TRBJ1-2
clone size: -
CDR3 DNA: TGTGCCAGCAGCTTAGGCCAGATTTACTATGGCTACACCTTC
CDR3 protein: CASSLGQIYYGYTF

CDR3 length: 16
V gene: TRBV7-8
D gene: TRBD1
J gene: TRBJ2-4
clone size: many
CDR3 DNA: TGTGCCAGCAGCTTAACTCATGGACAGGGGGAAAACATTCAGTACTTC
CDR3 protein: CASSLTHGQGENIQYF

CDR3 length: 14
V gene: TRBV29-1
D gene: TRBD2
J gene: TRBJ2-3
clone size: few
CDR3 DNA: TGCAGCGTTGCCGGCGGGGGGGCCGTAGATACGCAGTATTTT
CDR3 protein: CSVAGGGAVDTQYF

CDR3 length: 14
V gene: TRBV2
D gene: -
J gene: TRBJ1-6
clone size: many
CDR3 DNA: TGTGCCAGCAAGACCGACAGCCATAATTCACCCCTCCACTTT
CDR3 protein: CASKTDSHNSPLHF

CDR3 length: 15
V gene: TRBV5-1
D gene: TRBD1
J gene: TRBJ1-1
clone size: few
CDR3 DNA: TGCGCCAGCAGCAGTCCAGACAGGGGGAACACTGAAGCTTTCTTT
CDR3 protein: CASSSPDRGNTEAFF

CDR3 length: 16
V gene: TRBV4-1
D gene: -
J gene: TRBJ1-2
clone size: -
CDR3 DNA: TGCGCCAGCAGCCAAGAATGGACCCCCAGGCACTATGGCTACACCTTC
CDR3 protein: CASSQEWTPRHYGYTF

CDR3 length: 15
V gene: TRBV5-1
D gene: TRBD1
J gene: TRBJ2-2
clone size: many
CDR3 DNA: TGCGCCAGCAGCGAGCGGACAGGCCTCACCGGGGAGCTGTTTTTT
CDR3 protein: CASSERTGLTGELFF

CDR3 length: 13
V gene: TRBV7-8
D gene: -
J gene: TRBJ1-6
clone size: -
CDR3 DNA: TGTGCCAGCAGCGCCGACAGGAATTCACCCCTCCACTTT
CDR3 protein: CASSADRNSPLHF

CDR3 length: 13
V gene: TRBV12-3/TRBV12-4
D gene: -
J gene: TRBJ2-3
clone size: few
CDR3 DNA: TGTGCCAGCAGGGGCCAATGGGTAGATACGCAGTATTTT
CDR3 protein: CASRGQWVDTQYF

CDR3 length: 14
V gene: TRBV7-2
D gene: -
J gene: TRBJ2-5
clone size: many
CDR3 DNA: TGTGCCAGCAGCCCCGGACGGGACCAAGAGACCCAGTACTTC
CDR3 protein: CASSPGRDQETQYF

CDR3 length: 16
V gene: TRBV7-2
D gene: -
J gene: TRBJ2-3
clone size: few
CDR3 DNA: TGTGCCAGCAGCTTATTTGCAGGGTCCCCCACAGATAAGCAGTATTTT
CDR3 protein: CASSLFAGSPTDKQYF

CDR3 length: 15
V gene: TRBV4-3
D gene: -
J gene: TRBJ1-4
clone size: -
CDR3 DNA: TGCGCCAGCAGCCAAGGGGGGGCTTCGGGGGAAAAACTGTTTTTT
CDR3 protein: CASSQGGASGEKLFF

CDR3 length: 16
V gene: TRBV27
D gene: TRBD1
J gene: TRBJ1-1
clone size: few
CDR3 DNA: TGTGCCAGCAGTAAAGGACCGGGACAGGGGAACACTGAAGCTTTCTTT
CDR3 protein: CASSKGPGQGNTEAFF

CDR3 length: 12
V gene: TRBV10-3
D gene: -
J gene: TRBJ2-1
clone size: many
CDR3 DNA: TGTGCCATCAGTGCAATCCGCGATGAGCAGTTCTTC
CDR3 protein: CAISAIRDEQFF

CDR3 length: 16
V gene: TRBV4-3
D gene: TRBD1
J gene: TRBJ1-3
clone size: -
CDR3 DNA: TGCGCCAGCAGCCTCTCAACAGGGGTCTCGGGAAACACCATATATTTT
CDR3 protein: CASSLSTGVSGNTIYF

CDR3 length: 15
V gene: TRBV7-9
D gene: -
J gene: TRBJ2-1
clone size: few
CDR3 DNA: TGTGCCAGCAGCCCCTCCGGTTTGTGGCTCAATGAGCAGTTCTTC
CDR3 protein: CASSPSGLWLNEQFF

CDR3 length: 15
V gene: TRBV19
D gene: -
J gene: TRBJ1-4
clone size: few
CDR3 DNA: TGTGCCAGTAGTACCTCGCGACAGGCGGCCGAAAAACTGTTTTTT
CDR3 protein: CASSTSRQAAEKLFF